This entry lists 19 T cell receptor beta chains sequenced from one sample in a study of cytomegalovirus exposure and HLA in healthy donors (dated by TCRdb to about 2017). To prepare the library, the immunoSEQ multiplex PCR assay was applied. The source is immuneACCESS, and TCRdb retained only in-frame sequences with V and J called. Part of the clones is not carried over; for the studies checked, unresolved V genes explain less than half of this, and the remainder is unexplained. The sample table records some 170,000 clones; 86% of these occur just once. The top ten hold around 2.1% of the sample. The sequenced sample consisted of PBMCs. Receptors were obtained from a woman between 18 and 29 years old in good health and CMV-seronegative.

This clone was detected once. This sequence joins TRBV7-8 and TRBJ2-7, with 10 bases matching TRBD1. The CDR3 is 15 residues long. V shed 5 bases and J 2 bases; nucleotides not matched to a gene: 6. Germline V gene data show CDR1 as SGHVS and CDR2 as FQNEAQ. The CDR3: CASSPRDRGPYEQYF. In DNA form, the CDR3 reads TGTGCCAGCAGCCCCCGGGACAGGGGACCCTACGAGCAGTACTTC.

The chain carries TRBV7-3 and TRBJ1-1; weak D call: TRBD1 (6 bases). V was cut by 4 bases and J by 2 bases, with 14 bases left in between. The CDR3 spans 15 residues. CDR1 is SGHTA and CDR2 is FQGTGA in the germline V gene. CDR3: CASSYTGHSNTEAFF. CDR3 nucleotides: TGTGCCAGCAGCTACACAGGGCATTCCAACACTGAAGCTTTCTTT.

The chain combines TRBV14 with TRBJ2-7; D remains ambiguous. The CDR3 length is 12 residues. Germline CDR1 is SGHDN and CDR2 is FVKESK. Trimming took off 3 bases at V and 0 bases at J, with 3 bases between the two ends. This chain's CDR3 is CASSHRSYEQYF. CDR3 nucleotides: TGTGCCAGCAGCCATCGCTCCTACGAGCAGTACTTC.

On this clone: At one end, the junction sequence differs from germline, possibly due to a read error. The chain couples TRBV2 to TRBJ2-3, with 15 positions matching TRBD2. CDR3 length: 16 residues. In germline, CDR1 is SNHLY, CDR2 FYNNEI. Written as DNA, the CDR3 is TGTGCCAGCAGCGAAGGACTAGCGGGAGGGGTAGATACGCAGTATTTT. Encoded protein: CASSEGLAGGVDTQYF. Full variable domain (outside the CDR3, taken from reference TRBV2 and TRBJ2-3): EPEVTQTPSHQVTQMGQEVILRCVPISNHLYFYWYRQILGQKVEFLVSFYNNEISEKSEIFDDQFSVERPDGSNFTLKIRSTKLEDSAMYFCASSEGLAGGVDTQYFGPGTRLTVL.

The chain employs TRBV19 and TRBJ1-1; 8 nucleotides align to TRBD1. The ends lost 4 bases at V and 1 base at J; junction bases unmatched: 5. Germline lookup yields CDR1 LNHDA and CDR2 SQIVND (reference sequence). The CDR3 contains 15 residues. The CDR3 reads CASSRRDRWNTEAFF. The CDR3 nucleotides read TGTGCCAGTAGTAGACGGGACAGGTGGAACACTGAAGCTTTCTTT.

CDR3 sequence reads: CASSVGGGGVLEQYF. DNA for the CDR3: TGTGCCAGCAGCGTAGGAGGAGGTGGTGTACTCGAGCAGTACTTC. This chain uses TRBV9 with TRBJ2-7; weak D call: TRBD2 (5 bases). Germline loops: CDR1 SGDLS, CDR2 YYNGEE. The CDR3 totals 15 residues. Trimming cost V 0 bases and J 6 bases, with 16 bases left between them.

This chain links TRBV6-5 with TRBJ2-7; TRBD1 might be the D (5 bases). Germline values: CDR1 MNHEY, CDR2 SVGAGI. The CDR3 consists of 15 residues. Trimming removed 0 bases from V and 0 bases from J, with 9 bases in between. DNA for the CDR3: TGTGCCAGCAGTTACTCGCCAGACAGCTCCTACGAGCAGTACTTC. Its translation: CASSYSPDSSYEQYF.

The chain combines TRBV4-1 with TRBJ2-3; 8 bases map to TRBD2. Germline V CDR1 and CDR2: MGHRA, YSYEKL. The CDR3 is made up of 16 amino acids. V trimming: 6 bases; J trimming: 2 bases; junction bases outside the gene matches: 10. CDR3 nucleotide sequence: TGCGCCAGCAGGTCTCGGGAGGGCGGGAACACAGATACGCAGTATTTT. Encoded protein: CASRSREGGNTDTQYF.

In this sample, this clone turned up once. The chain recombines TRBV4-1 with TRBJ2-7; possible D gene TRBD2, 6 bases. Trimming shortened V by 1 base and J by 4 bases, and 17 bases separated the two germline ends. The germline gives CDR1 MGHRA, CDR2 YSYEKL. The CDR3 covers 16 residues. As DNA, the CDR3 is TGCGCCAGCAGCCAAGTTCCGGAGCGGGTCTTATACGAGCAGTACTTC. Its translation: CASSQVPERVLYEQYF.

This rearrangement joins TRBV7-8 to TRBJ1-2, with TRBD1 identical over 10 bases. CDR1 is SGHVS, CDR2 FQNEAQ, per germline. This CDR3 spans 15 amino acids. Trimming took 5 bases from V and 2 from J; bases not matched to a gene: 5. CDR3 in amino acids: CASSPGTGVNYGYTF. CDR3 nucleotides: TGTGCCAGCAGCCCCGGGACAGGGGTCAACTATGGCTACACCTTC. The variable domain in full, completed from reference TRBV7-8 and TRBJ1-2, reads GAGVSQSPRYKVAKRGQDVALRCDPISGHVSLFWYQQALGQGPEFLTYFQNEAQLDKSGLPSDRFFAERPEGSVSTLKIQRTQQEDSAVYLCASSPGTGVNYGYTFGSGTRLTVV.

A few counts support this clone. The genes are TRBV19 and TRBJ1-2, with 8 bases aligning to TRBD1. Germline V CDR1 and CDR2: LNHDA, SQIVND (reference sequence). V lost 8 bases and J lost 2; bases outside the gene matches: 10. CDR3 size: 15 residues. CDR3 in amino acids: CASFHRTGHNYGYTF. The CDR3 DNA reads as TGTGCCAGTTTCCATCGGACAGGGCACAACTATGGCTACACCTTC.

The V gene is TRBV9, the J gene TRBJ1-6; possibly TRBD1 for D (6 bases). Germline V gene data show CDR1 as SGDLS and CDR2 as YYNGEE. The V end lost 0 bases, the J end lost 10 bases, and 11 bases lay between the germline ends. The CDR3 is 14 amino acids. CDR3 amino acids: CASSVEQGGSPLHF. CDR3 nucleotides: TGTGCCAGCAGCGTAGAACAGGGCGGATCACCCCTCCACTTT.

A few counts support this clone. The chain links TRBV6-5 to TRBJ1-5; 8 bases are a match to TRBD1. CDR1 is MNHEY and CDR2 is SVGAGI in the germline V gene. The CDR3 contains 15 residues. V lost 0 bases and J lost 7; bases outside the gene matches: 5. Here the CDR3 reads CASSYSRQGIQPQHF. CDR3 nucleotides: TGTGCCAGCAGTTACTCGAGACAGGGGATACAGCCCCAGCATTTT.

The chain employs TRBV7-9 and TRBJ2-7; the D gene is possibly TRBD2 (6 bases). Germline V gene sequence: CDR1 SEHNR, CDR2 FQNEAQ (reference sequence). V lost 5 bases and J lost 7, with 9 bases in between. This CDR3 has 11 amino acids. The CDR3 here is CASSPAGEQYF. The CDR3 DNA reads TGTGCCAGCAGCCCCGCGGGGGAGCAGTACTTC.

The chain employs TRBV10-2 and TRBJ2-5, with TRBD2 identical over 10 bases. Germline V lookup: CDR1 WSHSY, CDR2 SAAADI. The CDR3 sequence is 13 residues long. Trimming removed 4 bases from V and 6 bases from J; junction bases left unmatched: 2. The CDR3 DNA is TGCGCCAGCAGTGGGACTAGCGGTCAGACCCAGTACTTC. This codes for CASSGTSGQTQYF.

There are a few counts of this clone. This chain links TRBV12-5 with TRBJ2-3, with TRBD2 as a possible D gene (6 bases). The CDR3 is 12 amino acids. Trimming cost V 5 bases and J 6 bases, with 9 bases left between them. Looked up from germline, CDR1 is LGHNT and CDR2 is FRNRAP. CDR3 nucleotide sequence: TGTGCTAGTGGTCCGGGAGCCGATACGCAGTATTTT. The encoded protein is CASGPGADTQYF.

J is TRBJ2-1 and V is TRBV30; TRBD2 agrees at 11 bases. After removal of 0 bases from V and 12 bases from J, the junction contained 7 bases not matched to a gene. This CDR3 comprises 14 residues. CDR1 is GTSNPN, CDR2 SVGIG, per germline (reference sequence). The CDR3 here is CAWSVKGLAEWQFF. In DNA, the CDR3 is TGTGCCTGGAGTGTTAAGGGACTAGCGGAGTGGCAGTTCTTC. Looking up the rest from reference TRBV30 and TRBJ2-1 gives the full variable domain: SQTIHQWPATLVQPVGSPLSLECTVEGTSNPNLYWYRQAAGRGLQLLFYSVGIGQISSEVPQNLSASRPQDRQFILSSKKLLLSDSGFYLCAWSVKGLAEWQFFGPGTRLTVL.

The chain joins TRBV5-1 to TRBJ2-1; 10 positions agree with TRBD1. With V trimmed by 4 bases and J by 2 bases, 9 bases remained unmatched. CDR1 and CDR2 (germline): SGHRS, YFSETQ. This CDR3 has 17 amino acids. The CDR3 nucleotides are TGCGCCAGCAGCCGCCGGGGGACAGGGGTCACCTACAATGAGCAGTTCTTC. This gives the protein CASSRRGTGVTYNEQFF.

The chain carries TRBV5-1 and TRBJ2-7; D is possibly TRBD1 (6 bases). V was trimmed by 6 bases and J by 0 bases, leaving 7 bases between them. The V gene's germline CDR1 is SGHRS and CDR2 YFSETQ. The CDR3 length is 12 residues. The chain's CDR3 is CASKGGSYEQYF. CDR3 sequence (DNA): TGCGCCAGCAAAGGGGGCTCCTACGAGCAGTACTTC.